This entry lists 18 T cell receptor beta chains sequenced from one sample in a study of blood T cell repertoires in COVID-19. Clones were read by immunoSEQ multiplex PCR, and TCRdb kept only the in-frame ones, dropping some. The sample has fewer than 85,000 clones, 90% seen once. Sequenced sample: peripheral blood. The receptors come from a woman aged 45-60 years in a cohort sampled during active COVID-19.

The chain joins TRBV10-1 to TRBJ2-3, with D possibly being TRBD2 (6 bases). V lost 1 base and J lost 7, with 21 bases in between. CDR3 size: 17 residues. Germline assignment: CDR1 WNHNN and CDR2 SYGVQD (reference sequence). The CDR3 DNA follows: TGCGCCAGCAGTGAGTATCCGGAGCGGGCCCCGGCAAATACGCAGTATTTT. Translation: CASSEYPERAPANTQYF.

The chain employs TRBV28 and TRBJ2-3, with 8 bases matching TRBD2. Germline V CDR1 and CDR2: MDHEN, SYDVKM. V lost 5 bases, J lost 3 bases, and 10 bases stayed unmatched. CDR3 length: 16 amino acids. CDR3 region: CASSVFSGKGTDTQYF. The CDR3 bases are TGTGCCAGCAGTGTCTTTAGCGGGAAAGGAACAGATACGCAGTATTTT.

CDR3 loop: CASSQGLQGAGTEAFF. The CDR3 bases are TGCGCCAGCAGCCAGGGGCTTCAGGGGGCGGGAACTGAAGCTTTCTTT. The genes are TRBV4-1 and TRBJ1-1; the match to TRBD1 covers 8 bases. The junction had 11 bases not matched to a gene; V was cut back by 3 bases and J by 5 bases. The CDR3 spans 16 residues. The V gene's germline CDR1 is MGHRA and CDR2 YSYEKL.

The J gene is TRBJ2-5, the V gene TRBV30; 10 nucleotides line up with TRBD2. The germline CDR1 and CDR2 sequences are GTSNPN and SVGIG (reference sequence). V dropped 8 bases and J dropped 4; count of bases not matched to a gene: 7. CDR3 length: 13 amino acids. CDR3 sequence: CALSGRVGETQYF. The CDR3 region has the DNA TGTGCCCTCAGCGGGAGGGTCGGAGAGACCCAGTACTTC.

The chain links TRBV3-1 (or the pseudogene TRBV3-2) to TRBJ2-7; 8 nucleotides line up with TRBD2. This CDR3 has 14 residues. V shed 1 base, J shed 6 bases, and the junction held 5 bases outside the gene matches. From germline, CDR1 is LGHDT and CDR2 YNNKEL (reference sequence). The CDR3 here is CASSQGRLAIEQYF. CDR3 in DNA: TGTGCCAGCAGCCAAGGACGACTAGCGATCGAGCAGTACTTC.

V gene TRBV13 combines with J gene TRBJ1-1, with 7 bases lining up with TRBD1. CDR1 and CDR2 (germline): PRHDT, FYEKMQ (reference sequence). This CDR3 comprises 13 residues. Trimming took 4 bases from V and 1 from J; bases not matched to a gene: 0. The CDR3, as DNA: TGTGCCAGCAGCTACAGGGGGAACACTGAAGCTTTCTTT. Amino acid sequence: CASSYRGNTEAFF. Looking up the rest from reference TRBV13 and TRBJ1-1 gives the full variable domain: AAGVIQSPRHLIKEKRETATLKCYPIPRHDTVYWYQQGPGQDPQFLISFYEKMQSDKGSIPDRFSAQQFSDYHSELNMSSLELGDSALYFCASSYRGNTEAFFGQGTRLTVV.

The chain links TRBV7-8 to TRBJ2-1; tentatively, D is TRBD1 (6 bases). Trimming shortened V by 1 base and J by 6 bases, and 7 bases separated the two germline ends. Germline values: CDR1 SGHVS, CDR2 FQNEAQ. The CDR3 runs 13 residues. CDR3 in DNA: TGTGCCAGCAGCTTAGGACAGGTCAATGAGCAGTTCTTC. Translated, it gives CASSLGQVNEQFF.

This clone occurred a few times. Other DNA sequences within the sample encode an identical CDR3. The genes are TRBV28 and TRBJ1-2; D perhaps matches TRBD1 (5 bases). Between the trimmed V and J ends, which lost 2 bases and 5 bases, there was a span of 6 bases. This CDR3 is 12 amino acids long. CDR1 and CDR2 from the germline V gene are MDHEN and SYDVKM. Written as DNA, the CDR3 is TGTGCCAGCAGTTTACAGGGTTATGGCTACACCTTC. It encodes CASSLQGYGYTF.

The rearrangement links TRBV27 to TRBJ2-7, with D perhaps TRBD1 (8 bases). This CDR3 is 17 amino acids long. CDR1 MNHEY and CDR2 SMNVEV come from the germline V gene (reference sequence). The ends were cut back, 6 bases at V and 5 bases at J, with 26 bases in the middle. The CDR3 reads CASSDGQGAGGYDEQYF. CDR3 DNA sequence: TGTGCCAGCAGCGACGGGCAGGGGGCCGGGGGGTATGACGAGCAGTACTTC.

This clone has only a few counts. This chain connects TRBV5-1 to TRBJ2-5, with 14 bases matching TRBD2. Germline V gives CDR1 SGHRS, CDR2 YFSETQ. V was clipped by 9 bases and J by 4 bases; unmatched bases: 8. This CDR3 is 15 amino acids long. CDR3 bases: TGCGCCACTCAAAGACTAGCGGGAGGGCGAGAGACCCAGTACTTC. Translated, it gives CATQRLAGGRETQYF.

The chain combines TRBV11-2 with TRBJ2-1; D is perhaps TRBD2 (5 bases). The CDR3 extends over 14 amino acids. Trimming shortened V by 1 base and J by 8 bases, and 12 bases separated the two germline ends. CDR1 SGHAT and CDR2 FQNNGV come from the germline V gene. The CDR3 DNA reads TGTGCCAGCAGCTTAGTTCAACTAGGCGATGAGCAGTTCTTC. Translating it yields CASSLVQLGDEQFF.

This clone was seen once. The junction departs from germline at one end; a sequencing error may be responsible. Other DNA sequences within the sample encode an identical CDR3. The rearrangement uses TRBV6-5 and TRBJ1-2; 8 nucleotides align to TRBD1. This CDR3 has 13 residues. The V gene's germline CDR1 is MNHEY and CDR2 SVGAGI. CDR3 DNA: TGTGCCAGCAGACCCAGGGGGCAGGGGGGCTACACTTTC. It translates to CASRPRGQGGYTF.

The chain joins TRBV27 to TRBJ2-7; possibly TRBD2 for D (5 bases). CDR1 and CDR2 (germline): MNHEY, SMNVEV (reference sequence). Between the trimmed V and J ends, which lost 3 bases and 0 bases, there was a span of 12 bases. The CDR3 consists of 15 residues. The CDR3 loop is CASSFVSGSSYEQYF. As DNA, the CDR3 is TGTGCCAGCAGTTTTGTAAGCGGCAGCTCCTACGAGCAGTACTTC.

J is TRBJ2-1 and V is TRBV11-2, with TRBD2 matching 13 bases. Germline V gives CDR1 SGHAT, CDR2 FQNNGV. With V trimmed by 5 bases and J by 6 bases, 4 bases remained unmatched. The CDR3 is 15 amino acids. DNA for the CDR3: TGTGCCAGCAGCCGGGGACTAGCGGGGTCCAATGAGCAGTTCTTC. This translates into CASSRGLAGSNEQFF.

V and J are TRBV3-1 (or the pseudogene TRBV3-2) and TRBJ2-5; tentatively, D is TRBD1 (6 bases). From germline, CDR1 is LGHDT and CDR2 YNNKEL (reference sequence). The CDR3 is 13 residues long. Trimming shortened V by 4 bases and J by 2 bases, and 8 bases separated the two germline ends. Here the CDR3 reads CASSLRGQETQYF. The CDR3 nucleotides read TGTGCCAGCAGCCTCAGGGGTCAAGAGACCCAGTACTTC.

For the CDR3, the DNA is TGCGCCAGCAGCCCGATGAATTCCGGGAACGAGCAGTACTTC. It translates to CASSPMNSGNEQYF. This chain joins TRBV4-1 and TRBJ2-7; D may be TRBD2 (5 bases). CDR1 is MGHRA, CDR2 YSYEKL, per germline. The length of the CDR3 is 14 residues. Trimming shortened V by 4 bases and J by 5 bases, and 15 bases separated the two germline ends.

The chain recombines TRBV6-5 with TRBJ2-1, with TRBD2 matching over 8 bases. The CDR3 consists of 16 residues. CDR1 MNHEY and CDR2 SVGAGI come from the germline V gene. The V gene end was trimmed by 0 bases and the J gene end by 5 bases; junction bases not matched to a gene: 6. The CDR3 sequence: CASSYSSGGPHNEQFF. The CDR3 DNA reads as TGTGCCAGCAGTTACTCGTCGGGAGGGCCCCACAATGAGCAGTTCTTC.

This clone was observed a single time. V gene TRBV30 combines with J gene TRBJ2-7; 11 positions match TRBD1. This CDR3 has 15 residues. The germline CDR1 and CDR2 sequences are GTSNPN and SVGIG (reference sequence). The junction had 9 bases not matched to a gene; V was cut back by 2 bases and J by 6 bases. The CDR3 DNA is TGTGCCTGGAGTACCGCCGGGACAGGGGGAGGCGAGCAGTACTTC. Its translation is CAWSTAGTGGGEQYF.